This TCR beta chain derives from a study of T cell responses to AZD1222 COVID-19 vaccine. Measured with immunoSEQ multiplex PCR; TCRdb has only the in-frame clones, and not every one. The table lists 83,000 or so clones, around 90% of them singletons, with 28% in the top ten. Second-dose recipients at about 4 or about 12 weeks were treated as one pooled group. The CDR3 loop spans 14 amino acids. Per the germline V gene, CDR1 is MDHEN and CDR2 is SYDVKM. V was trimmed by 5 bases and J by 1 base, leaving 12 bases between them. The chain joins TRBV28 to TRBJ2-7; a weak D match, TRBD2 (6 bases). This sequence was found in an adult who received the AZD1222 COVID-19 vaccine. Material: peripheral blood, obtained 28 days after the second AZD1222 dose. The CDR3 DNA follows: TGTGCCAGCAGTGTATTAGCGGTTTCCTACGAGCAGTACTTC. Translation gives CASSVLAVSYEQYF. Together with reference TRBV28 and TRBJ2-7, the CDR3 gives the full variable domain: DVKVTQSSRYLVKRTGEKVFLECVQDMDHENMFWYRQDPGLGLRLIYFSYDVKMKEKGDIPEGYSVSREKKERFSLILESASTNQTSMYLCASSVLAVSYEQYFGPGTRLTVT.